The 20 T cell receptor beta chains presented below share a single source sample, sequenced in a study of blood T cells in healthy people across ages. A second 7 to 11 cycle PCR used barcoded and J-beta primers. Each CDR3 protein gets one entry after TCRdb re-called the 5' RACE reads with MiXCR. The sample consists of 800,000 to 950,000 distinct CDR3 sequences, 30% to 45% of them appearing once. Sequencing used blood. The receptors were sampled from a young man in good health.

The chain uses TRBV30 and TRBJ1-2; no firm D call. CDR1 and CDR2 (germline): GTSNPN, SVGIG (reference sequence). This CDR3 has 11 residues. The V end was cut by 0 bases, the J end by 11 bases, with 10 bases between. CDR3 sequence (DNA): TGTGCCTGGAGTGTTCTCCTTGGGTACACCTTC. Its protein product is CAWSVLLGYTF.

The CDR3 protein is CAISELEEQFF. The DNA of the CDR3 is TGTGCCATCAGTGAGTTGGAAGAGCAGTTCTTC. The rearrangement links TRBV10-3 to TRBJ2-1; D is uncertain. The CDR3 is 11 residues long. Between the trimmed V and J ends, which lost 1 base and 10 bases, there was a span of 5 bases. Per germline, CDR1 ENHRY and CDR2 SYGVKD.

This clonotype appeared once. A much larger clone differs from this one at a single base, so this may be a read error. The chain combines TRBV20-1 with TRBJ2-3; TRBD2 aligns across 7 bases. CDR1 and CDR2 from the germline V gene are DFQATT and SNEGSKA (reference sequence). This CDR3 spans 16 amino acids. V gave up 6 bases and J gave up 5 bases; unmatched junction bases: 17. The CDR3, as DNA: TGCAGTGCCATTACTTCGTTGGGGGGGACCATAGATACGCAGTATTTT. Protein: CSAITSLGGTIDTQYF.

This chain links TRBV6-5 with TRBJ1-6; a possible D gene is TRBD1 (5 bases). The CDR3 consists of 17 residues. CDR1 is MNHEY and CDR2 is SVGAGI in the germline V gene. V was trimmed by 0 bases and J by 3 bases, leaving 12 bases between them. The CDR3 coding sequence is TGTGCCAGCAGTTACTCCCAAGGTCAGGGCTATAATTCACCCCTCCACTTT. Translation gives CASSYSQGQGYNSPLHF.

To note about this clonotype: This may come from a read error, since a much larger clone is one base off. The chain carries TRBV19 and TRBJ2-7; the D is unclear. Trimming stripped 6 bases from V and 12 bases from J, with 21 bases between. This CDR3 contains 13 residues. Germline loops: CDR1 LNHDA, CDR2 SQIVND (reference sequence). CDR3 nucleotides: TGTGCCAGTAGAGAAGTCGATAAAGAGACCCGGTACTTC. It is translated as CASREVDKETRYF.

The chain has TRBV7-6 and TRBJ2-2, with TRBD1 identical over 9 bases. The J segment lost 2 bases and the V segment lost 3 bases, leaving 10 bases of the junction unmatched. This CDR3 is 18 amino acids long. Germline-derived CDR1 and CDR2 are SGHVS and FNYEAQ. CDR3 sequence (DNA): TGTGCCAGCAGCTTGGTCCGGGCGGGACAGGGAAACACCGGGGAGCTGTTTTTT. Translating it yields CASSLVRAGQGNTGELFF.

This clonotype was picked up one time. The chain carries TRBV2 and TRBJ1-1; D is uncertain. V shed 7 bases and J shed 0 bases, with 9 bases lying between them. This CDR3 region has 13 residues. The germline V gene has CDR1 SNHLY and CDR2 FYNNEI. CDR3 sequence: CASTVAMNTEAFF. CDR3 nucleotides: TGTGCCAGCACCGTGGCGATGAACACTGAAGCTTTCTTT.

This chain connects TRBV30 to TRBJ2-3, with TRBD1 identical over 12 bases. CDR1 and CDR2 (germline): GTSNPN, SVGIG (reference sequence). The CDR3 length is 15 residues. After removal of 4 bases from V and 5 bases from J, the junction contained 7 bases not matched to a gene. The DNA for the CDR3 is TGTGCCTGGAATCCGGGACAGGGGGCAGGAGATACGCAGTATTTT. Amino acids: CAWNPGQGAGDTQYF.

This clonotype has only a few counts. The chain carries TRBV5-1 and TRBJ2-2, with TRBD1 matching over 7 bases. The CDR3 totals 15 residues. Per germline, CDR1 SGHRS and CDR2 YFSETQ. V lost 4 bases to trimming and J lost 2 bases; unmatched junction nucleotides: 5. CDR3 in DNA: TGCGCCAGCAGCCCGGACAGGACAAACACCGGGGAGCTGTTTTTT. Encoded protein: CASSPDRTNTGELFF.

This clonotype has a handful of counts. The CDR3 protein is CASKPTGYADTQYF. The CDR3 region has the DNA TGTGCCAGCAAGCCCACAGGGTACGCAGATACGCAGTATTTT. This rearrangement joins TRBV28 to TRBJ2-3; tentative D call: TRBD1 (6 bases). This CDR3 is built from 14 residues. V lost 7 bases and J lost 4, with 15 bases in between. CDR1 and CDR2 (germline): MDHEN, SYDVKM.

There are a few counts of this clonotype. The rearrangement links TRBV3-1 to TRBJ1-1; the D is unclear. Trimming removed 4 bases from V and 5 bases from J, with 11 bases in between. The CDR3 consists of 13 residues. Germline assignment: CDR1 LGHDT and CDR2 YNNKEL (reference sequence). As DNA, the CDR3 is TGTGCCAGCAGCCCTCAGGTAGTGACTGAAGCTTTCTTT. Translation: CASSPQVVTEAFF.

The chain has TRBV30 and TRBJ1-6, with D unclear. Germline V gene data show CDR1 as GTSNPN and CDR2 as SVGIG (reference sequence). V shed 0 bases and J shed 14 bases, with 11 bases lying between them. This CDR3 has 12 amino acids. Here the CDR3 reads CAWSVGFPSLHF. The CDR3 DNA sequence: TGTGCCTGGAGTGTTGGTTTTCCGTCCCTCCACTTT. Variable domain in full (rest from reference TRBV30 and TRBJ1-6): SQTIHQWPATLVQPVGSPLSLECTVEGTSNPNLYWYRQAAGRGLQLLFYSVGIGQISSEVPQNLSASRPQDRQFILSSKKLLLSDSGFYLCAWSVGFPSLHFGNGTRLTVT.

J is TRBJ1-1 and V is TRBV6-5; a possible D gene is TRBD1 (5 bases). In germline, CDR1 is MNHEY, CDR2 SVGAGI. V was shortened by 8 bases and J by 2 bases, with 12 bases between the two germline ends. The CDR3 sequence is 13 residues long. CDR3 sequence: CASAVGGNTEAFF. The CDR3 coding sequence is TGTGCCAGCGCCGTGGGGGGAAACACTGAAGCTTTCTTT.

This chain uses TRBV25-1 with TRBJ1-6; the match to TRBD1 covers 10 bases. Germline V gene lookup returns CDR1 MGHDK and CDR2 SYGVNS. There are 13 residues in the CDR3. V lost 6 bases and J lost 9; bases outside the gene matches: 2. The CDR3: CASRDRGFSPLHF. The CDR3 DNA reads TGTGCCAGCAGGGACAGGGGGTTTTCACCCCTCCACTTT. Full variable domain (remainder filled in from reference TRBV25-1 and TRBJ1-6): EADIYQTPRYLVIGTGKKITLECSQTMGHDKMYWYQQDPGMELHLIHYSYGVNSTEKGDLSSESTVSRIRTEHFPLTLESARPSHTSQYLCASRDRGFSPLHFGNGTRLTVT.

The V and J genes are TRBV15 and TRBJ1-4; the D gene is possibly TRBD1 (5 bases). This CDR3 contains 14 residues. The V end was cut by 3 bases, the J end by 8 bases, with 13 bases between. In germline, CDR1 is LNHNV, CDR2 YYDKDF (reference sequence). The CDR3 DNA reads TGTGCCACCAGCAGGGACCGGGACGGGGAAAAACTGTTTTTT. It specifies CATSRDRDGEKLFF. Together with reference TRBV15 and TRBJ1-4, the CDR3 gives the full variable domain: DAMVIQNPRYQVTQFGKPVTLSCSQTLNHNVMYWYQQKSSQAPKLLFHYYDKDFNNEADTPDNFQSRRPNTSFCFLDIRSPGLGDTAMYLCATSRDRDGEKLFFGSGTQLSVL.

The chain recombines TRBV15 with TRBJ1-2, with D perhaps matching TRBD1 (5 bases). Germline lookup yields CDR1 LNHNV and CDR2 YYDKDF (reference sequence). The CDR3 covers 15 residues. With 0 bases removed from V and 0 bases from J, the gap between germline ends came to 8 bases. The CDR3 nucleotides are TGTGCCACCAGCAGAGATTCGGGGGCTAACTATGGCTACACCTTC. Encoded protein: CATSRDSGANYGYTF.

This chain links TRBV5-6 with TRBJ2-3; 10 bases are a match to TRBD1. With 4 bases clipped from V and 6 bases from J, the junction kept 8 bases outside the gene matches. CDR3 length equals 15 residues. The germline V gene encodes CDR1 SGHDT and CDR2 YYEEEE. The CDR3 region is CASSAGTGVKDTQYF. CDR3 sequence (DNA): TGTGCCAGCAGCGCCGGGACAGGGGTAAAGGATACGCAGTATTTT.

In DNA form, the CDR3 reads TGTGCCAGCAGTTTTTCTGCCATCTACGAGCAGTACTTC. It encodes CASSFSAIYEQYF. The chain joins TRBV12-3 or TRBV12-4 to TRBJ2-7, with D unresolved. The germline V and J ends were trimmed by 3 bases and 3 bases, with 9 bases remaining between them. CDR3 size: 13 residues.

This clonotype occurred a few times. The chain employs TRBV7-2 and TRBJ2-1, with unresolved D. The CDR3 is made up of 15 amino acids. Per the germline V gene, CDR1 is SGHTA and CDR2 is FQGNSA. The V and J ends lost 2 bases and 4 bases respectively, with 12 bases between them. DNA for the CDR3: TGTGCCAGCAGCTTACCCCCCGGCAGGTACAATGAGCAGTTCTTC. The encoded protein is CASSLPPGRYNEQFF.

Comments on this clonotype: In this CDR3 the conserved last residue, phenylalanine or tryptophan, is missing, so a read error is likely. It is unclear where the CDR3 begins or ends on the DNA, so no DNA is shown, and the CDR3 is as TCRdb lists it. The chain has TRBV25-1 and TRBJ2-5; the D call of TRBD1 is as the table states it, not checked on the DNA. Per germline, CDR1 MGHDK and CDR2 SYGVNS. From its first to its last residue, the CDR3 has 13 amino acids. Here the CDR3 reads CASSRAAGYTFGS.